One sample yielded the 10 T cell receptor beta chains listed below, sequenced in a study of early T cells in non-severe SARS-CoV-2 infection. TCRdb analysed the 5' RACE reads with MiXCR anew, one entry per CDR3 protein. The profile covers 55,000 to 75,000 distinct CDR3 sequences, with about 7.7% appearing a single time and around 3.4% taken by the ten largest. Sequencing was done on a sample of whole blood. These receptors came from an adult who was a healthcare worker with PCR-confirmed SARS-CoV-2 infection or an uninfected control (not recorded which).

This clonotype has a count of ten or more. This chain joins TRBV19 and TRBJ2-2; weak D call: TRBD2 (5 bases). V lost 3 bases and J 2 bases, leaving 10 bases between the germline ends. Germline V lookup: CDR1 LNHDA, CDR2 SQIVND (reference sequence). This CDR3 has 15 amino acids. The CDR3 nucleotides read TGTGCCAGTAGTATTAGGAGGTCTAACACCGGGGAGCTGTTTTTT. This gives the protein CASSIRRSNTGELFF. The variable domain in full, completed from reference TRBV19 and TRBJ2-2, reads DGGITQSPKYLFRKEGQNVTLSCEQNLNHDAMYWYRQDPGQGLRLIYYSQIVNDFQKGDIAEGYSVSREKKESFPLTVTSAQKNPTAFYLCASSIRRSNTGELFFGEGSRLTVL.

To note about this clonotype: It is likely a read error, because the conserved phenylalanine at the end of the CDR3 is missing. J is TRBJ2-3 and V is TRBV7-7; D gene uncertain. Trimming left V 3 bases short and J 3 bases short, with 7 bases between. In germline, CDR1 is SSHAT, CDR2 FNYEAQ (reference sequence). The CDR3 length is 13 residues. Written as DNA, the CDR3 is TGTGCCAGCAGCTTCGGAGAGACAGATACGCAGTATTAT. Amino acids: CASSFGETDTQYY.

The chain employs TRBV11-2 and TRBJ2-2; D gene unclear. V was trimmed by 2 bases and J by 2 bases, leaving 6 bases between them. Per germline, CDR1 SGHAT and CDR2 FQNNGV. This CDR3 spans 14 amino acids. CDR3 region: CASSLTVNTGELFF. For the CDR3, the DNA is TGTGCCAGCAGCTTAACCGTTAACACCGGGGAGCTGTTTTTT.

Only a few counts were recorded for this clonotype. The CDR3 loop reads CASSLTGQANTIYF. CDR3 in DNA: TGTGCCAGCAGCTTGACGGGACAGGCAAACACCATATATTTT. The gene calls are TRBV7-9 and TRBJ1-3; 8 bases agree with TRBD1. The J segment lost 6 bases and the V segment lost 3 bases, leaving 4 bases of the junction unmatched. Germline CDR1 SEHNR, CDR2 FQNEAQ (reference sequence). This CDR3 region has 14 residues.

At least ten counts were recorded for this clonotype. The chain links TRBV13 to TRBJ2-1, with 7 bases identical to TRBD1. Germline lookup yields CDR1 PRHDT and CDR2 FYEKMQ (reference sequence). There are 17 residues in the CDR3. The V gene end was trimmed by 4 bases and the J gene end by 0 bases; junction bases not matched to a gene: 9. The CDR3, as DNA: TGTGCCAGCAGCTCCCAGGACGGGGACAGCTCCTACAATGAGCAGTTCTTC. Its protein product is CASSSQDGDSSYNEQFF. The full variable domain, completed using reference TRBV13 and TRBJ2-1, is AAGVIQSPRHLIKEKRETATLKCYPIPRHDTVYWYQQGPGQDPQFLISFYEKMQSDKGSIPDRFSAQQFSDYHSELNMSSLELGDSALYFCASSSQDGDSSYNEQFFGPGTRLTVL.

This clonotype was observed at least ten times. This chain joins TRBV24-1 and TRBJ2-5; no reliable D call. This CDR3 spans 12 amino acids. The V gene's germline CDR1 is KGHDR and CDR2 SFDVKD. V lost 7 bases and J lost 4, with 9 bases in between. CDR3 protein: CATRGSGETQYF. CDR3 DNA sequence: TGTGCCACCAGGGGGTCCGGAGAGACCCAGTACTTC.

The V gene is TRBV12-5, the J gene TRBJ2-1; 9 positions match TRBD2. The CDR3 extends over 17 amino acids. The germline gives CDR1 LGHNT, CDR2 FRNRAP. V was pared by 6 bases and J by 0 bases, with 9 bases of the junction left unmatched. The CDR3 bases are TGTGCTAGTGGCCCCCCTCTTAGCGGGAGCTCCTACAATGAGCAGTTCTTC. Protein product: CASGPPLSGSSYNEQFF.

This chain links TRBV3-1 with TRBJ2-7; 14 bases fit TRBD2. This CDR3 region has 18 residues. Germline values: CDR1 LGHDT, CDR2 YNNKEL (reference sequence). V lost 0 bases, J lost 6 bases, and 10 bases stayed unmatched. The CDR3 reads CASSQDLGTSGSPFEQYF. The CDR3 DNA follows: TGTGCCAGCAGCCAAGATCTCGGGACTAGCGGGAGCCCGTTCGAGCAGTACTTC.

This clonotype was counted ten times or more. V is TRBV29-1 and J is TRBJ2-1, with 10 nucleotides matching TRBD2. The CDR3 is made up of 10 amino acids. J gave up 14 bases and V 8 bases, and 6 bases lay outside the gene matches. The germline V gene has CDR1 SQVTM and CDR2 ANQGSEA. CDR3 nucleotide sequence: TGCAGCATTACTAGCGGGATTGAGTTCTTC. Protein sequence: CSITSGIEFF.

This clonotype has just a few counts. The chain couples TRBV11-2 to TRBJ2-1; D uncertain. Germline V gene data show CDR1 as SGHAT and CDR2 as FQNNGV. The CDR3 is 14 amino acids. The V gene lost 5 bases and the J gene lost 4 bases, with 12 bases spanning the gap. The CDR3 DNA is TGTGCCAGCAGCCTTATGACTGGATACAATGAGCAGTTCTTC. Its translation: CASSLMTGYNEQFF. Full variable domain (outside the CDR3, taken from reference TRBV11-2 and TRBJ2-1): EAGVAQSPRYKIIEKRQSVAFWCNPISGHATLYWYQQILGQGPKLLIQFQNNGVVDDSQLPKDRFSAERLKGVDSTLKIQPAKLEDSAVYLCASSLMTGYNEQFFGPGTRLTVL.